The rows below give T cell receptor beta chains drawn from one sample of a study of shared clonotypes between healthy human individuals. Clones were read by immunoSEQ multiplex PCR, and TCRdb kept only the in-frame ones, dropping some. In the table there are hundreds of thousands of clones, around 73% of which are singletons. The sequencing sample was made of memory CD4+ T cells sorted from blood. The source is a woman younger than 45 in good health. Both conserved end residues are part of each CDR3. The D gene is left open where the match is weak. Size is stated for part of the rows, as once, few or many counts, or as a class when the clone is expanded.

DNA: TGCGCCAGCAGCTTCGGGACTGTTGGAAACACCATATATTTT; CDR3: CASSFGTVGNTIYF; size: few; V: TRBV5-1; J: TRBJ1-3; D: .; length: 14
DNA: TGTGCCAGCAGTGGGGGAGGTGCAGGGAGGTCTGAAGCTTTCTTT; CDR3: CASSGGGAGRSEAFF; size: few; V: TRBV27; J: TRBJ1-1; D: .; length: 15
DNA: TGTGCCTGGAGTGTCAGGGGTGGCAATCAGCCCCAGCATTTT; CDR3: CAWSVRGGNQPQHF; size: .; V: TRBV30; J: TRBJ1-5; D: .; length: 14
DNA: TGTGCCAGCAGTGTCTACGAGCAGTACTTC; CDR3: CASSVYEQYF; size: .; V: TRBV28; J: TRBJ2-7; D: .; length: 10
DNA: TGTGCCAGCACCCGACCATACGCGAACACCGGGGAGCTGTTTTTT; CDR3: CASTRPYANTGELFF; size: .; V: TRBV6-1; J: TRBJ2-2; D: .; length: 15
DNA: TGTGCCAGCAGTGCCTCCGGGACAGGGAGAGGCTACACCTTC; CDR3: CASSASGTGRGYTF; size: .; V: TRBV27; J: TRBJ1-2; D: TRBD1; length: 14
DNA: TGCGCCAGCAGCTTGGAGGGGGCAGAAGAGACCCAGTACTTC; CDR3: CASSLEGAEETQYF; size: many; V: TRBV5-1; J: TRBJ2-5; D: TRBD1; length: 14
DNA: TGTGCCAGCAGTATTGGGAGAGCTGGCCAAGAGACCCAGTACTTC; CDR3: CASSIGRAGQETQYF; size: .; V: TRBV28; J: TRBJ2-5; D: .; length: 15
DNA: TGTGCCAGCAGTGTAGACAGGGAAGACTATGGCTACACCTTC; CDR3: CASSVDREDYGYTF; size: .; V: TRBV27; J: TRBJ1-2; D: TRBD1; length: 14
DNA: TGTGCTAGTGGAGACGGGACCAACTATGGCTACACCTTC; CDR3: CASGDGTNYGYTF; size: few; V: TRBV12-5; J: TRBJ1-2; D: .; length: 13
DNA: TGTGCCAGCAGCTTTCAGCTTCGGAACTATGGCTACACCTTC; CDR3: CASSFQLRNYGYTF; size: many; V: TRBV5-6; J: TRBJ1-2; D: .; length: 14
DNA: TGTGCCAGCAGCTTGGAGGGATCCTTCCAAGAGACCCAGTACTTC; CDR3: CASSLEGSFQETQYF; size: .; V: TRBV5-6; J: TRBJ2-5; D: .; length: 15
DNA: TGCGCCAGCAGCCCCGGATTTGGGACAGATACGCAGTATTTT; CDR3: CASSPGFGTDTQYF; size: few; V: TRBV5-1; J: TRBJ2-3; D: .; length: 14
DNA: TGTGCCAGTAGTTCTCTTGGGACAGGGCTTTACGAGCAGTACTTC; CDR3: CASSSLGTGLYEQYF; size: .; V: TRBV19; J: TRBJ2-7; D: TRBD1; length: 15
DNA: TGTGCCAGCAGCTTGTTCTGGGGCTTGTCCGGGGAGCTGTTTTTT; CDR3: CASSLFWGLSGELFF; size: .; V: TRBV5-6; J: TRBJ2-2; D: .; length: 15
DNA: TGTGCCAGCAACCAGGGGATGAACACTGAAGCTTTCTTT; CDR3: CASNQGMNTEAFF; size: .; V: TRBV6-1; J: TRBJ1-1; D: .; length: 13
DNA: TGTGCCAGCAGCTTGGCCGGGAGCGGGAGCCTTGATGGGACCCAGTACTTC; CDR3: CASSLAGSGSLDGTQYF; size: .; V: TRBV5-6; J: TRBJ2-5; D: TRBD2; length: 17
DNA: TGCGCCAGCAGCCAAGTCGGAGTCAACGAGCAGTACTTC; CDR3: CASSQVGVNEQYF; size: .; V: TRBV4-1; J: TRBJ2-7; D: .; length: 13
DNA: TGTGCCAGCAGAAAAGGACTAGCGGAGTACACCGGGGAGCTGTTTTTT; CDR3: CASRKGLAEYTGELFF; size: .; V: TRBV7-2; J: TRBJ2-2; D: TRBD2; length: 16
DNA: TGTGCCAGCAGCCAAGAGCAAGAACAGTTTTACGAGCAGTACTTC; CDR3: CASSQEQEQFYEQYF; size: few; V: TRBV4-2; J: TRBJ2-7; D: .; length: 15
DNA: TGCGCCAGCAGCCCGGGGACAACAACGGGCGAGCAGTACTTC; CDR3: CASSPGTTTGEQYF; size: .; V: TRBV5-1; J: TRBJ2-7; D: .; length: 14
DNA: TGTGCCAGCAGGGGACTAGCGGGAGGGCCGAGGGAGACCCAGTACTTC; CDR3: CASRGLAGGPRETQYF; size: .; V: TRBV27; J: TRBJ2-5; D: TRBD2; length: 16
DNA: TGTGCCAGCAGCTTTTCCGACTACGAGCAGTACTTC; CDR3: CASSFSDYEQYF; size: .; V: TRBV11-1; J: TRBJ2-7; D: .; length: 12
DNA: TGTGCCAGCAGACCCACCGACAGGTTGAACACTGAAGCTTTCTTT; CDR3: CASRPTDRLNTEAFF; size: .; V: TRBV6-5; J: TRBJ1-1; D: .; length: 15
DNA: TGCGCCAGCAGCTTGGCCCAGGATTCTGGAAACACCATATATTTT; CDR3: CASSLAQDSGNTIYF; size: .; V: TRBV5-1; J: TRBJ1-3; D: .; length: 15
DNA: TGCGCCAGCAGCTATATAGCGGGAGGGGTCTACAATGAGCAGTTCTTC; CDR3: CASSYIAGGVYNEQFF; size: .; V: TRBV5-1; J: TRBJ2-1; D: TRBD2; length: 16
DNA: TGTGCCAGCAGTTTAAGGTGGAAACCGACTAGCTCCTACGAGCAGTACTTC; CDR3: CASSLRWKPTSSYEQYF; size: .; V: TRBV27; J: TRBJ2-7; D: .; length: 17
DNA: TGCGCCAGCGACGTAGGGGGAGTCTCTGGGGCCAACGTCCTGACTTTC; CDR3: CASDVGGVSGANVLTF; size: few; V: TRBV23-1; J: TRBJ2-6; D: .; length: 16
DNA: TGTGCCAGCTCACCAGGGTCATCAACCTACGAGCAGTACTTC; CDR3: CASSPGSSTYEQYF; size: once; V: TRBV18; J: TRBJ2-7; D: .; length: 14